The 20 T cell receptor beta chains in this list originate from one sample, sequenced in a study of post-analysis software for immune sequencing data. Incorporated into the TCR beta cDNA libraries were unique molecular identifiers, which served to reduce PCR and sequencing biases. From the PCR reads, TCRdb called clonotypes with MiXCR, one entry per CDR3 protein. The sample consists of roughly 410,000 distinct CDR3 sequences, 30% to 45% of them appearing once. General observations from the study: Relative to controls, patients had 4 or 5 TRBV segments at higher frequency, with TRBV5-6, TRBV5-1 and TRBV20-1 among these.

Their specific antigens are unknown. Sequences were obtained from blood. These receptors were taken from a girl aged 10-17 years with multiple sclerosis.

This clonotype was seen only a few times. The rearrangement uses TRBV29-1 and TRBJ2-1, with D unresolved. There are 13 residues in the CDR3. V was trimmed by 8 bases and J by 9 bases, leaving 20 bases between them. Germline CDR1 SQVTM, CDR2 ANQGSEA. This CDR3 reads CSPLLSPSGEQFF. CDR3 in DNA: TGCAGCCCCTTACTTTCACCCTCGGGTGAGCAGTTCTTC.

The CDR3 nucleotides read TGTGCCAGCAGCCTCCTTCGGAGCTCCTACAATGAGCAGTTCTTC. Translation gives CASSLLRSSYNEQFF. The V gene is TRBV3-1, the J gene TRBJ2-1; D remains ambiguous. This CDR3 has 15 residues. V was shortened by 4 bases and J by 0 bases, with 10 bases between the two germline ends. The germline CDR1 and CDR2 sequences are LGHDT and YNNKEL (reference sequence).

This clonotype has just one count. The V call is TRBV27, the J call TRBJ2-5; 8 nucleotides align to TRBD1. This CDR3 comprises 14 residues. After removal of 8 bases from V and 11 bases from J, the junction contained 16 bases not matched to a gene. The germline V gene encodes CDR1 MNHEY and CDR2 SMNVEV (reference sequence). The CDR3 DNA is TGTGCCAGCGGGAGACAGGGGAGTTCCTACGGGCAGTACTTC. As protein: CASGRQGSSYGQYF.

There are a few counts of this clonotype. V usage is TRBV6-5 and J usage is TRBJ1-1, with 7 bases identical to TRBD1. CDR1 is MNHEY and CDR2 is SVGAGI in the germline V gene. The junction had 3 bases not matched to a gene; V was cut back by 6 bases and J by 2 bases. This CDR3 is 13 amino acids long. The CDR3 DNA sequence: TGTGCCAGCAGACGGGACAGAAACACTGAAGCTTTCTTT. It specifies CASRRDRNTEAFF.

The CDR3 bases are TGTGCCAGCAGCCAAGGATCAGGGATGAACACTGAAGCTTTCTTT. This encodes CASSQGSGMNTEAFF. The genes are TRBV3-1 and TRBJ1-1, with a weak D call TRBD1 (5 bases). V lost 1 base and J 0 bases, leaving 9 bases between the germline ends. The CDR3 runs 15 residues. From germline, CDR1 is LGHDT and CDR2 YNNKEL (reference sequence).

This clonotype was picked up a small number of times. The chain's CDR3 is CASSLGQTNQPQHF. DNA for the CDR3: TGTGCCAGCAGCTTAGGTCAGACCAATCAGCCCCAGCATTTT. V is TRBV7-2 and J is TRBJ1-5; no clear D. This CDR3 comprises 14 residues. Germline V gives CDR1 SGHTA, CDR2 FQGNSA. The ends were cut back, 1 base at V and 3 bases at J, with 7 bases in the middle.

This chain joins TRBV4-3 and TRBJ1-1; 8 bases are a match to TRBD1. Germline CDR1 and CDR2: LGHNA and YSLEER. The CDR3 totals 16 residues. Germline trimming cut 3 bases from V and 4 bases from J; bases unmatched to any gene: 10. CDR3 nucleotides: TGCGCCAGCAGCCAGGACAGGGCAGGTTACATCACTGAAGCTTTCTTT. This translates into CASSQDRAGYITEAFF.

This clonotype is labeled medium-sized. J is TRBJ1-2 and V is TRBV7-9, with D perhaps TRBD1 (5 bases). V shed 5 bases and J shed 1 base, with 14 bases lying between them. The CDR3 length is 15 residues. Germline V gene lookup returns CDR1 SEHNR and CDR2 FQNEAQ (reference sequence). CDR3 residues: CASSQDNFFNYGYTF. For the CDR3, the DNA is TGTGCCAGCAGCCAGGACAACTTTTTTAACTATGGCTACACCTTC.

The chain has TRBV20-1 and TRBJ2-3; D ambiguous. CDR1 is DFQATT and CDR2 is SNEGSKA in the germline V gene (reference sequence). This CDR3 is built from 10 residues. V lost 5 bases and J 6 bases, leaving 6 bases between the germline ends. The CDR3 DNA follows: TGCAGTGCTTGGGTGGATACGCAGTATTTT. Translated, it gives CSAWVDTQYF.

The chain is built from TRBV7-6 and TRBJ1-6, with 7 nucleotides matching TRBD1. In germline, CDR1 is SGHVS, CDR2 FNYEAQ. The CDR3 loop spans 16 amino acids. V lost 0 bases and J lost 10; bases outside the gene matches: 9. The DNA of the CDR3 is TGTGCCAGCAGCTTAGCGTCAAACAGGGGAGGATCACCCCTCCACTTT. Its translation is CASSLASNRGGSPLHF.

This clonotype was seen more than once but under ten times. The V gene is TRBV5-1, the J gene TRBJ2-1, with 9 bases aligning to TRBD1. With V trimmed by 0 bases and J by 6 bases, 7 bases remained unmatched. Germline V gene data show CDR1 as SGHRS and CDR2 as YFSETQ. This CDR3 contains 16 residues. The chain's CDR3 is CASSLATTGGLNEQFF. The CDR3 DNA sequence: TGCGCCAGCAGCTTGGCGACGACAGGGGGACTCAATGAGCAGTTCTTC.

The V call is TRBV12-3 or TRBV12-4, the J call TRBJ1-1; D is perhaps TRBD1 (5 bases). The CDR3 contains 13 residues. V was pared by 3 bases and J by 8 bases, with 13 bases between. This CDR3 is CASSFQGKGEAFF. CDR3 nucleotide sequence: TGTGCCAGCAGTTTCCAAGGGAAGGGGGAAGCTTTCTTT.

This clonotype was seen only a few times. The chain links TRBV7-2 to TRBJ2-7; TRBD1 matches 9 bases. This CDR3 spans 16 amino acids. The ends lost 1 base at V and 1 base at J; junction bases unmatched: 5. The germline gives CDR1 SGHTA, CDR2 FQGNSA. CDR3 DNA sequence: TGTGCCAGCAGCTTAGGATCGACAGGGGGTTCCTACGAGCAGTACTTC. Its translation is CASSLGSTGGSYEQYF. Full variable domain (rest looked up from reference TRBV7-2 and TRBJ2-7): GAGVSQSPSNKVTEKGKDVELRCDPISGHTALYWYRQSLGQGLEFLIYFQGNSAPDKSGLPSDRFSAERTGGSVSTLTIQRTQQEDSAVYLCASSLGSTGGSYEQYFGPGTRLTVT.

The V and J genes are TRBV29-1 and TRBJ1-2, with 7 bases aligning to TRBD1. The ends lost 0 bases at V and 4 bases at J; junction bases unmatched: 8. This CDR3 has 15 amino acids. Germline V gene data show CDR1 as SQVTM and CDR2 as ANQGSEA. The CDR3 coding sequence is TGCAGCGTTGAAGATTTACAGGGGCTTCCCTATGGCTACACCTTC. Its translation: CSVEDLQGLPYGYTF.

This chain joins TRBV5-1 and TRBJ2-4, with 7 nucleotides matching TRBD2. Germline CDR1 is SGHRS and CDR2 is YFSETQ. The CDR3 is made up of 16 amino acids. The junction had 12 bases not matched to a gene; V was cut back by 7 bases and J by 2 bases. CDR3 protein: CASGGDGGRTKNIQYF. The CDR3 region has the DNA TGCGCCAGCGGGGGGGACGGGGGAAGGACCAAAAACATTCAGTACTTC.

The chain links TRBV5-1 to TRBJ2-7; 9 positions agree with TRBD1. This CDR3 is built from 14 residues. Per germline, CDR1 SGHRS and CDR2 YFSETQ. Unmatched junction bases numbered 7, after V lost 3 bases and J lost 6 bases. The chain's CDR3 is CASSWDREDAEQYF. The CDR3 DNA sequence: TGCGCCAGCAGCTGGGACAGGGAGGATGCCGAGCAGTACTTC.

The CDR3 DNA reads as TGTGCCACCAGTGACGGGACAGCCCGCGAGCAGTACTTC. As protein: CATSDGTAREQYF. The chain links TRBV24-1 to TRBJ2-5; 7 nucleotides agree with TRBD1. The J call may be faulty, since TRBJ2-7 better matches the DNA end. This CDR3 region has 13 residues. Germline V gene sequence: CDR1 KGHDR, CDR2 SFDVKD.

This chain connects TRBV6-5 to TRBJ2-2; 7 bases agree with TRBD2. V lost 4 bases and J lost 6; bases outside the gene matches: 5. The CDR3 sequence is 14 residues long. Germline CDR1 MNHEY, CDR2 SVGAGI. The CDR3 region has the DNA TGTGCCAGCAGTTTCAGCGGGGAGGCCGGGGAGCTGTTTTTT. Its protein is CASSFSGEAGELFF.

The J gene is TRBJ2-3, the V gene TRBV20-1; TRBD2 aligns across 10 bases. The germline V gene encodes CDR1 DFQATT and CDR2 SNEGSKA (reference sequence). V lost 5 bases, J lost 1 base, and 6 bases stayed unmatched. This CDR3 has 15 residues. The CDR3 spells CSAVSTSGGTDTQYF. CDR3 DNA sequence: TGCAGTGCTGTCTCTACTAGCGGGGGCACAGATACGCAGTATTTT.

This clonotype was observed a handful of times. The V and J genes are TRBV10-3 and TRBJ2-7; maybe TRBD1 (6 bases). From germline, CDR1 is ENHRY and CDR2 SYGVKD. This CDR3 contains 14 residues. Trimming removed 1 base at V and 2 bases at J, with 9 bases between. The CDR3 DNA reads as TGTGCCATCAGTGAGTTACAGGGCCCCTACGAGCAGTACTTC. Protein: CAISELQGPYEQYF.